This TCR beta chain is drawn from a study of blood T cell repertoires in COVID-19. Study-wide context: Specimens from acute and convalescent COVID-19 originated in the United States, Italy and Spain. Sources were T cells, B-cell-depleted T cells, or PBMCs; the material itself was cDNA or gDNA.

Original data processing: The authors estimated nucleated cell counts from reference gene primer amplification. Sequencing used immunoSEQ multiplex PCR; TCRdb keeps in-frame clones, though not all of them. The V and J calls and the clone size are those of that table, but D and trimming were determined from the DNA. The table lists under 150,000 clones, 80% of them singletons, with over 10% in the top ten. Germline V CDR1 and CDR2: MNHEY, SVGAGI. With 3 bases clipped from V and 7 bases from J, the junction kept 13 bases outside the gene matches. The CDR3 has 16 amino acids. The sequence was obtained from a man in his sixties with active or convalescent COVID-19. Sequenced input: peripheral blood. V and J are TRBV6-5 and TRBJ1-1; TRBD1 matches at 8 bases. The DNA of the CDR3 is TGTGCCAGCAGTTATAGGCCGATGCAGGGGGCAAATGAAGCTTTCTTT. Protein: CASSYRPMQGANEAFF.